This is a list of T cell receptor beta chains from one sample in a study of T cell repertoires in cytomegalovirus infection. These receptors are not linked to any known antigen. TCRdb fed the reads into MiXCR, producing one record per CDR3 protein. The sample has about 770,000 distinct CDR3 sequences; about 27% are singletons. The sequences come from cultured CD8+ T cells from PBMCs, collected from culture after CMV antigen stimulation. The origin of the receptors is a human donor in good health (CMV status not recorded). Some clones in this sample may be carry-over from other donors' samples. The CDR3 runs from the conserved cysteine through the conserved F or W. A D gene is named only where the DNA matches it firmly. Clone size appears in some rows only: once, few, many, or a class for an expanded clone.

j_call clone_size v_call d_call cdr3_aa cdr3_nt
TRBJ2-5 few TRBV14 TRBD2 CASSQWPSGRQETQYF TGTGCCAGCAGCCAATGGCCTAGCGGACGCCAAGAGACCCAGTACTTC
TRBJ1-1 - TRBV6-6 TRBD1 CASSYFVTGGEDTEAFF TGTGCCAGCAGTTACTTCGTTACAGGGGGCGAGGACACTGAAGCTTTCTTT
TRBJ2-3 - TRBV13 - CASSYSGDENTDTQYF TGTGCCAGCAGCTATTCGGGGGACGAAAACACAGATACGCAGTATTTT
TRBJ1-1 - TRBV15 - CATSRALGGYTEAFF TGTGCCACCAGCAGGGCATTAGGGGGGTACACTGAAGCTTTCTTT
TRBJ2-5 - TRBV9 - CASSPPELGGTQYF TGTGCCAGCAGCCCTCCCGAGCTAGGGGGGACCCAGTACTTC
TRBJ1-2 - TRBV12-5 TRBD1 CASGFHPSTGDDGYTF TGTGCTAGTGGTTTCCATCCATCGACAGGGGACGATGGCTACACCTTC
TRBJ2-1 - TRBV19 - CARTREFDPLRSSYNEQFF TGTGCCAGAACCAGGGAATTCGATCCACTCCGAAGCTCCTACAATGAGCAGTTCTTC
TRBJ2-4 - TRBV5-4 - CASSLAGRPRSAKNIQYF TGTGCCAGCAGCTTGGCAGGAAGGCCTCGCTCGGCCAAAAACATTCAGTACTTC
TRBJ1-1 - TRBV29-1 - CSARSGENPEAFF TGCAGCGCCCGCTCTGGTGAGAACCCTGAAGCTTTCTTT
TRBJ2-3 few TRBV28 - CASSFTSSSTDTQYF TGTGCCAGCAGTTTTACTAGCTCCTCCACAGATACGCAGTATTTT
TRBJ2-7 few TRBV11-3 - CASSPRDTPHEQYF TGTGCCAGCAGCCCCCGGGACACCCCCCACGAGCAGTACTTC
TRBJ2-7 - TRBV6-1 - CASSENTPSYEQYF TGTGCCAGCAGTGAAAACACCCCCTCCTACGAGCAGTACTTC
TRBJ1-1 - TRBV4-3 - CASSQESHREYTEAFF TGCGCCAGCAGCCAAGAGTCCCACAGAGAATACACTGAAGCTTTCTTT
TRBJ2-1 once TRBV9 TRBD2 CASSPSGGTSSYNEQFF TGTGCCAGCAGCCCTAGCGGGGGAACCAGCTCCTACAATGAGCAGTTCTTC
TRBJ1-2 medium-sized TRBV7-2 - CASSPLAGQNYGYTF TGTGCCAGCAGCCCGTTAGCTGGACAGAACTATGGCTACACCTTC
TRBJ2-7 - TRBV7-6 - CPSSPWTAEPYEQYF TGTCCCAGCAGCCCCTGGACCGCCGAGCCCTACGAGCAGTACTTC
TRBJ2-5 few TRBV28 - CASSFVDGKTQYF TGTGCCAGCAGTTTCGTGGATGGGAAGACCCAGTACTTC
TRBJ2-1 - TRBV4-1 - CASSRAGGEQFF TGCGCCAGCAGCCGAGCAGGGGGGGAGCAGTTCTTC
TRBJ2-7 - TRBV15 TRBD2 CATSSPRQGLTYEQYF TGTGCCACCAGCTCCCCACGGCAGGGACTAACCTACGAGCAGTACTTC
TRBJ2-4 few TRBV6-1 - CASGWDGNIQYF TGTGCCAGCGGCTGGGACGGAAACATTCAGTACTTC
TRBJ2-2 - TRBV6-6 TRBD2 CASRRGGENTGELFF TGTGCCAGCAGGCGGGGGGGCGAGAACACCGGGGAGCTGTTTTTT
TRBJ1-5 few TRBV7-9 - CASSSRGLEQPQHF TGTGCCAGCAGCTCCAGGGGTCTGGAACAGCCCCAGCATTTT
TRBJ2-1 few TRBV12-3/TRBV12-4 TRBD2 CASSDRGLAGGPTWNEQFF TGTGCCAGCAGTGACCGGGGACTAGCGGGGGGACCCACCTGGAATGAGCAGTTCTTC
TRBJ2-1 many TRBV11-3 - CASSLRSIPRSYNEQFF TGTGCCAGCAGCTTACGTTCTATCCCTCGCTCCTACAATGAGCAGTTCTTC
TRBJ2-5 - TRBV20-1 TRBD2 CSARTGLAGDQETQYF TGCAGTGCTAGAACAGGACTAGCGGGCGATCAAGAGACCCAGTACTTC
TRBJ2-1 few TRBV27 TRBD2 CASSVGGSGRPYNEQFF TGTGCCAGCAGTGTGGGGGGGTCCGGGAGACCCTACAATGAGCAGTTCTTC
TRBJ2-2 few TRBV5-6 - CASSFQGGDGELFF TGTGCCAGCAGCTTTCAGGGCGGGGACGGGGAGCTGTTTTTT
TRBJ1-1 many TRBV7-2 - CASSLRGALNTEAFF TGTGCCAGCAGCTTAAGGGGGGCCTTGAACACTGAAGCTTTCTTT
TRBJ2-5 few TRBV7-6 - CASRGPEETQYF TGTGCCAGCAGAGGACCCGAAGAGACCCAGTACTTC
TRBJ2-1 - TRBV6-8 TRBD1 CASSREYPRGRVEQFF TGTGCCAGCAGCCGAGAATACCCGAGGGGGCGCGTGGAGCAGTTCTTC
TRBJ2-5 many TRBV6-1 - CASSQGTFQETQYF TGTGCCAGCAGCCAAGGGACTTTCCAAGAGACCCAGTACTTC
TRBJ2-1 - TRBV20-1 - CSARRDFNTYNEQFF TGCAGTGCTAGAAGGGACTTTAATACGTACAATGAGCAGTTCTTC
TRBJ2-6 once TRBV13 - CASSLSSGGSGGANVLTF TGTGCCAGCAGCTTAAGTTCTGGGGGCTCGGGTGGGGCCAACGTCCTGACTTTC
TRBJ2-3 many TRBV7-9 - CASSLVRVVDTQYF TGTGCCAGCAGCTTAGTCCGGGTTGTAGATACGCAGTATTTT
TRBJ1-2 - TRBV27 TRBD1 CASRGDRPNNYGYTF TGTGCCAGCAGGGGGGACAGACCGAATAACTATGGCTACACCTTC
TRBJ2-2 - TRBV7-9 - CASSLAQTGELFF TGTGCCAGCAGCTTAGCGCAGACCGGGGAGCTGTTTTTT
TRBJ1-2 - TRBV7-2 - CASSLGTGTRDYGYTF TGTGCCAGCAGCTTAGGGACCGGGACAAGAGACTATGGCTACACCTTC
TRBJ2-3 - TRBV7-6 - CASSLDGRGSLF TGTGCCAGCAGCTTAGATGGGCGAGGGTCTCTTTTT
TRBJ1-4 - TRBV12-3/TRBV12-4 TRBD1 CASTEAGGDEKLFF TGTGCCAGCACCGAAGCAGGGGGAGATGAAAAACTGTTTTTT
TRBJ1-4 - TRBV7-6 - CASSSRDLDFEKLFF TGTGCCAGCAGCTCCAGGGATTTGGATTTCGAAAAACTGTTTTTT
TRBJ2-2 - TRBV27 - CASSSPYLLALTGELFF TGTGCCAGCTCCTCCCCATACCTTCTAGCGCTCACCGGGGAGCTGTTTTTT
TRBJ2-7 - TRBV2 - CASGGDKAYEQYF TGTGCCAGCGGAGGCGACAAAGCCTACGAGCAGTACTTC
TRBJ1-2 - TRBV4-1 TRBD1 CASSLGTGDVYGYTF TGCGCCAGCAGCCTCGGGACAGGGGATGTCTATGGCTACACCTTC
TRBJ1-1 few TRBV5-6 - CASSLGGSPGHRMNTEAFF TGTGCCAGCAGCTTGGGCGGATCCCCGGGACACCGCATGAACACTGAAGCTTTCTTT
TRBJ2-2 few TRBV5-4 - CASSLVGTNTGELFF TGTGCCAGCAGCTTGGTGGGGACAAACACCGGGGAGCTGTTTTTT
TRBJ1-2 few TRBV6-6 - CASLSYGYTF TGTGCCAGCTTGAGCTATGGCTACACCTTC
TRBJ2-2 few TRBV7-9 TRBD1 CASSPGTGYLFF TGTGCCAGCAGCCCGGGGACAGGGTATCTGTTTTTT
TRBJ2-7 - TRBV2 - CASDPGATYEQYF TGTGCCAGCGATCCGGGGGCTACCTACGAGCAGTACTTC
TRBJ2-7 - TRBV13 - CASSLGTPGRKYEQYF TGTGCCAGCAGCTTAGGGACCCCTGGGCGTAAGTACGAGCAGTACTTC
TRBJ2-1 - TRBV12-3/TRBV12-4 TRBD2 CASSQAGARWEQFF TGTGCCAGCAGCCAAGCGGGGGCCAGGTGGGAGCAGTTCTTC
TRBJ1-4 - TRBV28 - CASSSPWARGNEKLFF TGTGCCAGCAGTTCACCTTGGGCGCGGGGTAATGAAAAACTGTTTTTT
TRBJ1-1 few TRBV10-3 TRBD1 CATLRQGDRPGHTEAFF TGTGCCACCTTGAGACAGGGGGATCGCCCCGGGCACACTGAAGCTTTCTTT
TRBJ2-2 - TRBV12-3/TRBV12-4 - CASSPPIGLRNTGELFF TGTGCCAGCAGTCCTCCGATAGGGTTACGGAACACCGGGGAGCTGTTTTTT
TRBJ2-3 - TRBV6-2/TRBV6-3 - CASSYEADITDTQYF TGTGCCAGCAGTTACGAAGCGGATATCACAGATACGCAGTATTTT
TRBJ1-1 few TRBV6-1 TRBD1 CASSPWTGPGNTEAFF TGTGCCAGCAGCCCCTGGACAGGCCCGGGGAACACTGAAGCTTTCTTT
TRBJ2-5 - TRBV4-3 TRBD2 CASSQERGGLETQYF TGCGCCAGCAGCCAAGAGCGGGGGGGTTTGGAGACCCAGTACTTC
TRBJ1-1 many TRBV7-9 - CASSSSNPGHRPSAAEAFF TGTGCCAGCAGCTCTTCCAATCCGGGACACCGACCCTCGGCTGCTGAAGCTTTCTTT
TRBJ1-1 - TRBV4-1 - CASSRLGGDGTEAFF TGCGCCAGCAGCCGTCTTGGGGGTGATGGCACTGAAGCTTTCTTT
TRBJ2-7 few TRBV20-1 - CSARKFRGTSYEQYF TGCAGTGCTAGAAAATTTCGGGGCACCTCCTACGAGCAGTACTTC